These 19 T cell receptor beta chains were sequenced from one sample in a study of T cell repertoires in cytomegalovirus infection. TCRdb redid the calling of the reads with MiXCR, one entry per CDR3 protein. The table has approximately 49,000 distinct CDR3 sequences, around 18% seen once. Antigens of these TCRs are unknown. Sequenced material: CD8+ T cells from cultured PBMCs, taken from culture after CMV antigen stimulation. These receptors were collected from a human donor in good health (CMV status not recorded). Some clones in this sample may be carry-over from other donors' samples.

This clonotype was counted many times. V usage is TRBV6-2 or TRBV6-3 and J usage is TRBJ2-7; no clear D. From germline, CDR1 is MNHEY and CDR2 SVGEGT. Deletions cut 4 bases from V and 1 base from J, with 11 bases between. The CDR3 consists of 14 residues. This CDR3 is CASSLLAPSYEQYF. The CDR3 DNA follows: TGTGCCAGCAGTTTATTAGCTCCTTCCTACGAGCAGTACTTC.

In this sample, this clonotype is medium-sized (0.01 to 0.1%). V gene TRBV2 combines with J gene TRBJ2-5, with TRBD2 matching over 9 bases. Germline V gene data show CDR1 as SNHLY and CDR2 as FYNNEI. There are 19 residues in the CDR3. Unmatched junction bases numbered 22, after V lost 8 bases and J lost 3 bases. The DNA for the CDR3 is TGTGCCAGCCGCGCGACCTTAGCGGGGGCCTACCGGGAGGAAGAGACCCAGTACTTC. This sequence encodes CASRATLAGAYREEETQYF.

The genes are TRBV7-2 and TRBJ1-1; D possibly corresponds to TRBD1 (5 bases). The germline V gene encodes CDR1 SGHTA and CDR2 FQGNSA. V gave up 2 bases and J gave up 0 bases, with 10 bases separating them. CDR3 size: 15 residues. CDR3 sequence: CASSLSGAVNTEAFF. Written as DNA, the CDR3 is TGTGCCAGCAGCTTATCCGGGGCAGTGAACACTGAAGCTTTCTTT.

The table lists this clonotype with many counts. The chain is built from TRBV12-3 or TRBV12-4 and TRBJ2-7; D unresolved. The CDR3 consists of 12 residues. V lost 4 bases to trimming and J lost 3 bases, with 7 bases between them. CDR3 in DNA: TGTGCCAGCAGTTCAGTAGGCTACGAGCAGTACTTC. Amino acid sequence: CASSSVGYEQYF.

This clonotype was seen more than once but under ten times. This chain links TRBV7-2 with TRBJ1-5, with D perhaps matching TRBD1 (5 bases). CDR3 length: 16 amino acids. Trimming pared 1 base from V and 2 bases from J, leaving 12 bases between. The germline V gene has CDR1 SGHTA and CDR2 FQGNSA. The CDR3 region is CASSLVGVEGNQPQHF. DNA for the CDR3: TGTGCCAGCAGCTTAGTGGGGGTGGAGGGCAATCAGCCCCAGCATTTT.

This clonotype appeared many times. This chain uses TRBV11-1 with TRBJ1-2; TRBD1 matches 7 bases. Germline-derived CDR1 and CDR2 are SGHAT and FQDESV (reference sequence). Losses at the gene ends were 5 bases for V and 4 bases for J; bases not matched to a gene: 4. The length of the CDR3 is 13 residues. CDR3 region: CASSNGTAYGYTF. CDR3 coding DNA: TGTGCCAGCAGCAACGGGACAGCCTATGGCTACACCTTC.

The chain uses TRBV28 and TRBJ2-7, with 7 bases aligning to TRBD2. V lost 5 bases to trimming and J lost 5 bases; unmatched junction nucleotides: 6. CDR3 size: 13 residues. Germline V lookup: CDR1 MDHEN, CDR2 SYDVKM. This CDR3 is CASSPPAGDEQYF. DNA for the CDR3: TGTGCCAGCAGTCCGCCCGCGGGGGACGAGCAGTACTTC.

The J gene is TRBJ2-2, the V gene TRBV7-3; D is ambiguous. This CDR3 comprises 10 residues. The germline V gene has CDR1 SGHTA and CDR2 FQGTGA. The CDR3 sequence: CDPNTGELFF. CDR3 bases: TGTGACCCAAACACCGGGGAGCTGTTTTTT.

V and J are TRBV12-3 or TRBV12-4 and TRBJ2-6; D remains unclear. V shed 6 bases and J shed 0 bases, with 3 bases lying between them. The CDR3 is 13 residues long. CDR3 in DNA: TGTGCCAGCAGGGGCTCTGGGGCCAACGTCCTGACTTTC. Its protein product is CASRGSGANVLTF.

This chain links TRBV27 with TRBJ1-1, with D possibly being TRBD1 (6 bases). Germline CDR1 reads MNHEY; CDR2 reads SMNVEV (reference sequence). Trimming cost V 5 bases and J 7 bases, with 14 bases left between them. The CDR3 spans 13 residues. In DNA form, the CDR3 reads TGTGCCAGCAGTGGGGGACACGCAAATGAAGCTTTCTTT. It encodes CASSGGHANEAFF.

Only a few counts were recorded for this clonotype. The V call is TRBV7-2, the J call TRBJ2-7; tentative D call: TRBD1 (6 bases). The CDR3 covers 13 residues. V was shortened by 2 bases and J by 5 bases, with 10 bases between the two germline ends. Germline assignment: CDR1 SGHTA and CDR2 FQGNSA. The CDR3: CASSLSYRDEQYF. The CDR3 coding sequence is TGTGCCAGCAGCTTATCATACAGGGACGAGCAGTACTTC.

The chain uses TRBV2 and TRBJ2-3; the match to TRBD2 covers 9 bases. The ends lost 1 base at V and 5 bases at J; junction bases unmatched: 7. This CDR3 has 16 residues. Germline CDR1 SNHLY, CDR2 FYNNEI. The CDR3 is CASSEEASGAKDTQYF. The CDR3 region has the DNA TGTGCCAGCAGTGAAGAAGCTAGCGGGGCTAAAGATACGCAGTATTTT. The entire variable domain, with the rest obtained from reference TRBV2 and TRBJ2-3, is as follows: EPEVTQTPSHQVTQMGQEVILRCVPISNHLYFYWYRQILGQKVEFLVSFYNNEISEKSEIFDDQFSVERPDGSNFTLKIRSTKLEDSAMYFCASSEEASGAKDTQYFGPGTRLTVL.

The J gene is TRBJ1-5, the V gene TRBV11-2, with 7 positions matching TRBD1. V gave up 5 bases and J gave up 3 bases; unmatched junction bases: 7. CDR1 is SGHAT, CDR2 FQNNGV, per germline. The CDR3 contains 15 residues. The DNA of the CDR3 is TGTGCCAGCAGCCAGAGGACAGGAGACAATCAGCCCCAGCATTTT. Translated, it gives CASSQRTGDNQPQHF.

This chain connects TRBV27 to TRBJ2-5, with a weak D call TRBD2 (5 bases). V was pared by 4 bases and J by 7 bases, with 10 bases between. The CDR3 has 12 amino acids. Germline V gene data show CDR1 as MNHEY and CDR2 as SMNVEV (reference sequence). CDR3 bases: TGTGCCAGCAGTTCCCGGGCGGGGACCCAGTACTTC. The encoded protein is CASSSRAGTQYF.

This clonotype was seen only a few times. The chain is built from TRBV7-2 and TRBJ1-1; 11 bases match TRBD1. J gave up 4 bases and V 4 bases, and 5 bases lay outside the gene matches. The CDR3 is 15 amino acids. CDR1 is SGHTA, CDR2 FQGNSA, per germline. CDR3 DNA: TGTGCCAGCAGCTCCGGACAGGGGGCAGGCACTGAAGCTTTCTTT. Its translation: CASSSGQGAGTEAFF.

This clonotype was seen a handful of times. The V gene is TRBV7-2, the J gene TRBJ2-1; 11 nucleotides line up with TRBD2. Germline-derived CDR1 and CDR2 are SGHTA and FQGNSA. CDR3 length: 23 amino acids. V gave up 0 bases and J gave up 1 base; unmatched junction bases: 20. The CDR3 here is CASSLAIMGRHGTSGNSYNEQFF. The CDR3 coding sequence is TGTGCCAGCAGCTTAGCGATAATGGGACGTCATGGGACTAGCGGAAATTCCTACAATGAGCAGTTCTTC.

This clonotype occurred a few times. The V gene is TRBV7-6, the J gene TRBJ2-7; D is perhaps TRBD1 (6 bases). The CDR3 is 13 amino acids. The germline V and J ends were trimmed by 5 bases and 2 bases, with 10 bases remaining between them. Germline V gene sequence: CDR1 SGHVS, CDR2 FNYEAQ. In DNA, the CDR3 is TGTGCCAGCAGCCCCCGGGACACCTACGAGCAGTACTTC. This translates into CASSPRDTYEQYF.

The chain employs TRBV7-6 and TRBJ2-3; a possible D gene is TRBD2 (6 bases). The CDR3 is 16 residues long. In germline, CDR1 is SGHVS, CDR2 FNYEAQ. Trimming stripped 3 bases from V and 9 bases from J, with 22 bases between. CDR3 DNA sequence: TGTGCCAGCAGCTTGAGTCATGGAGGGAGTGGTAGGACGCAGTATTTT. Amino acids: CASSLSHGGSGRTQYF.

This sequence joins TRBV7-2 and TRBJ1-1; TRBD1 might be the D (6 bases). The length of the CDR3 is 14 residues. The germline CDR1 and CDR2 sequences are SGHTA and FQGNSA. V shed 5 bases and J shed 4 bases, with 14 bases lying between them. CDR3 protein: CASSQRTVSTEAFF. The CDR3 nucleotides read TGTGCCAGCAGCCAAAGGACAGTCTCCACTGAAGCTTTCTTT.